The 24 T cell receptor beta chains below all came from one sample that was sequenced in a study of cytomegalovirus exposure and HLA in healthy donors. In the PCR, 60 Vbeta and 13 Jbeta primers were used. Method: immunoSEQ multiplex PCR; TCRdb's copy keeps in-frame clones and lacks some. This sample has under 250,000 clones; around 79% occur once, and the top ten carry 4.4%. The specimen sequenced was PBMCs. The receptors derive from a woman aged 25 to 39 in good health and CMV-seropositive.

The chain uses TRBV7-9 and TRBJ1-1, with 7 bases that match TRBD1. With V trimmed by 4 bases and J by 0 bases, 14 bases remained unmatched. Germline CDR1 SEHNR, CDR2 FQNEAQ (reference sequence). This CDR3 contains 18 residues. The CDR3 here is CASSSTGAWAAMNTEAFF. The CDR3 DNA follows: TGTGCCAGCAGCTCCACAGGGGCCTGGGCTGCTATGAACACTGAAGCTTTCTTT.

This chain uses TRBV19 with TRBJ1-5, with 9 bases fitting TRBD1. V trimming: 4 bases; J trimming: 6 bases; junction bases outside the gene matches: 13. The CDR3 consists of 17 residues. The V gene's germline CDR1 is LNHDA and CDR2 SQIVND (reference sequence). The CDR3 loop is CASSTLGMRQGVQPQHF. As DNA, the CDR3 is TGTGCCAGTAGTACCCTCGGGATGCGACAGGGGGTTCAGCCCCAGCATTTT.

The chain links TRBV5-1 to TRBJ2-3; possibly TRBD1 for D (6 bases). V was cut by 4 bases and J by 6 bases, with 9 bases left in between. Germline-derived CDR1 and CDR2 are SGHRS and YFSETQ. The CDR3 totals 12 residues. The CDR3 DNA sequence: TGCGCCAGCAGCGACACAGGGGATACGCAGTATTTT. Protein product: CASSDTGDTQYF.

In its sample, this clone was seen a few times. This chain uses TRBV5-8 with TRBJ2-2; D unclear. This CDR3 is built from 11 residues. CDR1 SGHTS and CDR2 YDEGEE come from the germline V gene. V was cut by 4 bases and J by 9 bases, with 7 bases left in between. The CDR3 DNA reads as TGTGCCAGCAGCGCGAGTTGGGAGCTGTTTTTT. Its protein product is CASSASWELFF.

Remarks on this clone: The junction departs from germline at one end; a sequencing error may be responsible. The rearrangement links TRBV27 to TRBJ2-2, with D perhaps TRBD1 (5 bases). The CDR3 extends over 16 amino acids. Germline lookup yields CDR1 MNHEY and CDR2 SMNVEV (reference sequence). CDR3 sequence (DNA): TGTGCCAGCAGCTTATACAGGATGACGAACACCGGGGAGCTGTTTTTT. It is translated as CASSLYRMTNTGELFF.

On this clone itself: Germline is not matched at one junction end, which may reflect a read error. The chain combines TRBV5-1 with TRBJ2-5; 7 bases fit TRBD2. Germline CDR1 reads SGHRS; CDR2 reads YFSETQ. The CDR3 extends over 13 amino acids. CDR3 coding DNA: TGCGCCAGCAGATTGGGGGGGGAAGAGACCCAGTACTTC. It encodes CASRLGGEETQYF. Full variable domain (missing parts from reference TRBV5-1 and TRBJ2-5): KAGVTQTPRYLIKTRGQQVTLSCSPISGHRSVSWYQQTPGQGLQFLFEYFSETQRNKGNFPGRFSGRQFSNSRSEMNVSTLELGDSALYLCASRLGGEETQYFGPGTRLLVL.

As DNA, the CDR3 is TGCGCCAGCAGCCAAGAGAGCGGGGACTCTTACAATGAGCAGTTCTTC. Protein sequence: CASSQESGDSYNEQFF. This chain connects TRBV4-3 to TRBJ2-1; 7 nucleotides agree with TRBD2. With V trimmed by 0 bases and J by 4 bases, 6 bases remained unmatched. There are 16 residues in the CDR3. Germline V gene sequence: CDR1 LGHNA, CDR2 YSLEER.

V is TRBV30 and J is TRBJ2-7, with TRBD2 as a possible D gene (5 bases). This CDR3 comprises 13 residues. Germline loops: CDR1 GTSNPN, CDR2 SVGIG (reference sequence). V was trimmed by 4 bases and J by 5 bases, leaving 15 bases between them. The DNA of the CDR3 is TGTGCCTGGAAACCGGGGTTCCACGACGAGCAGTACTTC. It encodes CAWKPGFHDEQYF.

The chain has TRBV4-1 and TRBJ1-2; possible D gene TRBD1, 6 bases. Germline V gene lookup returns CDR1 MGHRA and CDR2 YSYEKL. The CDR3 loop spans 19 amino acids. V was clipped by 1 base and J by 5 bases, with 26 bases between them. The CDR3: CASSQGLTGRDTGGYGYTF. CDR3 nucleotide sequence: TGCGCCAGCAGCCAAGGCCTGACGGGCAGGGACACCGGGGGGTATGGCTACACCTTC.

The CDR3 reads CASSLGETPGVLTF. In DNA form, the CDR3 reads TGTGCCAGCAGCTTAGGCGAGACCCCGGGCGTCCTGACTTTC. V and J are TRBV5-4 and TRBJ2-6; D unclear. The CDR3 is 14 residues long. Germline CDR1 reads SGHNT; CDR2 reads YYREEE (reference sequence). Trimming pared 2 bases from V and 12 bases from J, leaving 15 bases between. Supplemented by reference TRBV5-4 and TRBJ2-6, the full variable domain reads ETGVTQSPTHLIKTRGQQVTLRCSSQSGHNTVSWYQQALGQGPQFIFQYYREEENGRGNFPPRFSGLQFPNYSSELNVNALELDDSALYLCASSLGETPGVLTFGAGSRLTVL.

V and J are TRBV9 and TRBJ2-1; 10 nucleotides agree with TRBD2. The CDR3 runs to 17 residues. The germline CDR1 and CDR2 sequences are SGDLS and YYNGEE. Trimming took 0 bases from V and 7 from J; bases not matched to a gene: 10. The CDR3 nucleotides are TGTGCCAGCAGCGTAGCTACAACTAGCGGGACCCTTAATGAGCAGTTCTTC. Protein: CASSVATTSGTLNEQFF. The complete variable domain, with remaining parts taken from reference TRBV9 and TRBJ2-1, reads DSGVTQTPKHLITATGQRVTLRCSPRSGDLSVYWYQQSLDQGLQFLIQYYNGEERAKGNILERFSAQQFPDLHSELNLSSLELGDSALYFCASSVATTSGTLNEQFFGPGTRLTVL.

Here the CDR3 DNA reads TGCGCCAGCAGCCAAGAACGTCGGCGAGGATATGGCTACACCTTC. Amino acid sequence: CASSQERRRGYGYTF. This chain links TRBV4-3 with TRBJ1-2, with no clear D. V lost 0 bases and J 5 bases, leaving 13 bases between the germline ends. This CDR3 is built from 15 residues. Germline V gene sequence: CDR1 LGHNA, CDR2 YSLEER.

The V and J genes are TRBV18 and TRBJ2-1; D is perhaps TRBD2 (6 bases). The CDR3 is made up of 13 amino acids. CDR1 is KGHSH and CDR2 is LQKENI in the germline V gene. The ends were cut back, 4 bases at V and 10 bases at J, with 14 bases in the middle. Here the CDR3 reads CASSREVVPEQFF. CDR3 DNA sequence: TGTGCCAGCTCACGGGAGGTTGTCCCCGAGCAGTTCTTC. Together with reference TRBV18 and TRBJ2-1, the CDR3 gives the full variable domain: NAGVMQNPRHLVRRRGQEARLRCSPMKGHSHVYWYRQLPEEGLKFMVYLQKENIIDESGMPKERFSAEFPKEGPSILRIQQVVRGDSAAYFCASSREVVPEQFFGPGTRLTVL.

The CDR3 bases are TGTGCCATCAGTGAAGGGACAGGATCAGGAAACACCATATATTTT. This sequence encodes CAISEGTGSGNTIYF. The J gene is TRBJ1-3, the V gene TRBV10-3, with 8 bases that match TRBD1. The V segment lost 3 bases and the J segment 4 bases; nucleotides outside the gene matches: 5. The V gene's germline CDR1 is ENHRY and CDR2 SYGVKD. CDR3 length equals 15 residues.

This chain uses TRBV5-1 with TRBJ2-2; 7 nucleotides line up with TRBD1. V trimming: 0 bases; J trimming: 5 bases; junction bases outside the gene matches: 4. The CDR3 has 15 amino acids. The germline gives CDR1 SGHRS, CDR2 YFSETQ. The CDR3 DNA is TGCGCCAGCAGCTTGGATGGGGACAGTACCGGGGAGCTGTTTTTT. This gives the protein CASSLDGDSTGELFF.

CDR3 region: CASSSRADTQYF. The CDR3 coding sequence is TGTGCCAGCAGCTCCCGGGCAGATACGCAGTATTTT. The genes are TRBV7-2 and TRBJ2-3; D is unclear. This CDR3 is built from 12 residues. The ends were cut back, 4 bases at V and 4 bases at J, with 6 bases in the middle. From germline, CDR1 is SGHTA and CDR2 FQGNSA.

The chain uses TRBV18 and TRBJ2-1; D unclear. The ends were cut back, 0 bases at V and 7 bases at J, with 4 bases in the middle. Germline CDR1 is KGHSH and CDR2 is LQKENI. This CDR3 is built from 12 residues. CDR3 DNA sequence: TGTGCCAGCTCACCACCATATAATGAGCAGTTCTTC. As protein: CASSPPYNEQFF.

The chain carries TRBV4-1 and TRBJ2-1; 11 bases match TRBD2. The CDR3 covers 16 residues. Germline V lookup: CDR1 MGHRA, CDR2 YSYEKL. The junction had 4 bases not matched to a gene; V was cut back by 2 bases and J by 4 bases. The CDR3 region has the DNA TGCGCCAGCAGCCAACTGGGACTAGCGGATTACAATGAGCAGTTCTTC. Translated, it gives CASSQLGLADYNEQFF.

The chain is built from TRBV25-1 and TRBJ2-3; D is uncertain. This CDR3 contains 13 residues. V was trimmed by 4 bases and J by 3 bases, leaving 8 bases between them. The V gene's germline CDR1 is MGHDK and CDR2 SYGVNS. This chain's CDR3 is CASSAAGTDTQYF. The CDR3 DNA is TGTGCCAGCAGTGCAGCCGGGACAGATACGCAGTATTTT.

CDR3 region: CASSLSQTYYGYTF. The CDR3 DNA sequence: TGTGCCAGCAGTTTGTCACAGACGTACTATGGCTACACCTTC. The chain employs TRBV28 and TRBJ1-2, with D uncertain. Per germline, CDR1 MDHEN and CDR2 SYDVKM. The V gene lost 3 bases and the J gene lost 3 bases, with 11 bases spanning the gap. The CDR3 has 14 residues.

This chain joins TRBV27 and TRBJ2-1, with a weak D call TRBD1 (6 bases). CDR1 and CDR2 (germline): MNHEY, SMNVEV (reference sequence). CDR3 length: 13 residues. The V end was cut by 8 bases, the J end by 7 bases, with 15 bases between. The CDR3 bases are TGTGCCAGCGGGACGGGACAAACGAATGAGCAGTTCTTC. Amino acid sequence: CASGTGQTNEQFF.

The genes are TRBV4-3 and TRBJ2-7; 8 nucleotides match TRBD1. CDR3 length equals 16 residues. Germline-derived CDR1 and CDR2 are LGHNA and YSLEER. J was trimmed by 6 bases and V by 0 bases; bases with no gene match: 10. The CDR3 bases are TGCGCCAGCAGCCAAGATTCGACAGGGGTATCCCTCGAGCAGTACTTC. Amino acid sequence: CASSQDSTGVSLEQYF.

The table lists this clone with a few counts. The chain has TRBV5-4 and TRBJ2-3, with 9 bases identical to TRBD2. The CDR3 is 16 residues long. V was clipped by 1 base and J by 3 bases; unmatched bases: 6. Per germline, CDR1 SGHNT and CDR2 YYREEE (reference sequence). In DNA form, the CDR3 reads TGTGCCAGCAGCTTGTACCCTAGCGGGGTTACAGATACGCAGTATTTT. Protein product: CASSLYPSGVTDTQYF.

The sample holds one count of this clone. The V and J genes are TRBV29-1 and TRBJ2-3; a weak D match, TRBD2 (6 bases). The CDR3 runs to 15 residues. V lost 2 bases and J 7 bases, leaving 19 bases between the germline ends. Germline V gene data show CDR1 as SQVTM and CDR2 as ANQGSEA. The CDR3, as DNA: TGCAGCGTTGAACGATCGGGGGACCCTCTGAATACGCAGTATTTT. It codes for CSVERSGDPLNTQYF.